This T cell receptor beta chain was identified in a study of cytomegalovirus exposure and HLA in healthy donors. The CDR3 has 14 residues. Trimming shortened V by 2 bases and J by 5 bases, and 12 bases separated the two germline ends. Germline V gene lookup returns CDR1 MGHDK and CDR2 SYGVNS. Assay used: immunoSEQ multiplex PCR; TCRdb lists only in-frame clones, some missing. The table records roughly 300,000 clones, approximately 90% of them present only once. This TCR derives from a woman in her 30s in good health and CMV-seropositive. The sequenced sample consisted of PBMCs. The gene calls are TRBV25-1 and TRBJ1-2, with D uncertain. CDR3 bases: TGTGCCAGCAGTGAACATGGTGGGGAGTATGGCTACACCTTC. Its translation is CASSEHGGEYGYTF.